What follows is one T cell receptor (beta chain) and its context. This sample was taken from a study of blood T cell repertoires in COVID-19. Study summary: Sample material is recorded as cDNA or gDNA derived from T cells, B-cell-depleted T cells, or PBMCs.

Generated by immunoSEQ multiplex PCR, the TCRdb table keeps only in-frame clones and is missing some. The sample includes 210,000 or so clones, 65% to 90% seen only once; the top ten take 3.5% to 5%. The clonotype comes from a man in his fifties or sixties with acute or convalescent COVID-19. Sequenced material: peripheral blood.

DNA of the CDR3: TGTGCCAGCTCACCACCTTATGGGGCAGGGGCTTTCGGGAACACTGAAGCTTTCTTT. Translating gives CASSPPYGAGAFGNTEAFF. V is TRBV18 and J is TRBJ1-1; D perhaps matches TRBD1 (6 bases). The CDR3 spans 19 residues. Trimming took off 0 bases at V and 1 base at J, with 21 bases between the two ends. The germline V gene encodes CDR1 KGHSH and CDR2 LQKENI. The complete variable domain, with remaining parts taken from reference TRBV18 and TRBJ1-1, reads NAGVMQNPRHLVRRRGQEARLRCSPMKGHSHVYWYRQLPEEGLKFMVYLQKENIIDESGMPKERFSAEFPKEGPSILRIQQVVRGDSAAYFCASSPPYGAGAFGNTEAFFGQGTRLTVV.